The 3 T cell receptor beta chains given below trace back to one sample, sequenced in a study of T cells in women clearing cervical HPV infection. Sequenced by immunoSEQ multiplex PCR; TCRdb stores in-frame clones only, minus some. The sample holds approximately 49,000 clones. The specimen was blood buffy coat. The receptors were sampled from a woman between 18 and 69 years old with a cervical HPV16 infection that either progressed to CIN3+ or cleared (not recorded which).

The sequenced part of the CDR3 DNA is TGTGCCAGCAGCTTAGGGGGACAGATTAATCAGCCC. Translation: CASSLGGQINQP. The whole CDR3 protein is CASSLGGQINQPQHF. This rearrangement joins TRBV7-9 to TRBJ1-5; 7 bases fit TRBD1. The DNA ends 3 residues before the CDR3 does, and the rest of the CDR3 is filled in from the germline J gene. This CDR3 contains 15 residues. Germline assignment: CDR1 SEHNR and CDR2 FQNEAQ (reference sequence). Trimming at V came to 1 base and at J to 4 bases, leaving 4 bases not matched to a gene.

Concerning this clone: The read is 3 residues too short to cover the CDR3 end, so that end is filled in from the germline J gene. The chain couples TRBV5-1 to TRBJ2-3; TRBD2 matches 12 bases. J lost 4 bases, V lost 0 bases, and 3 bases had no gene match. CDR3 length: 16 amino acids. Germline values: CDR1 SGHRS, CDR2 YFSETQ. CDR3 loop: CASSLELAGGADTQYF. CDR3 DNA, as far as it was read: TGCGCCAGCAGCTTGGAACTAGCGGGAGGCGCAGATACG.

The covered CDR3 bases are TGCAGTGCCCAGGACAGGCACAATGAG. Amino acids: CSAQDRHNE. The complete CDR3 sequence is CSAQDRHNEQFF. The chain recombines TRBV20-1 with TRBJ2-1; 7 bases map to TRBD1. Read data end 3 residues before the CDR3 end; the end is taken from the germline J gene. Germline lookup yields CDR1 DFQATT and CDR2 SNEGSKA (reference sequence). CDR3 length: 12 residues. J lost 5 bases, V lost 6 bases, and 4 bases had no gene match.